The text below deals with one TCR beta chain. This specimen comes from a study of blood T cell repertoires in COVID-19. The wider study: Samples taken during acute and convalescent COVID-19 were collected in the United States, Italy and Spain.

Authors' processing steps: Quantification of nucleated cells was approximated via reference gene primer amplification. Only in-frame clones appear in the TCRdb table, and some are missing; sequencing was by immunoSEQ multiplex PCR. Clone size and the V and J calls come from that table; the DNA yielded D and trimming. The sample lists about 220,000 clones, 65% to 90% occurring once. CDR1 and CDR2 from the germline V gene are LGHNA and YSLEER. This CDR3 is 16 amino acids long. After removal of 1 base from V and 5 bases from J, the junction contained 8 bases not matched to a gene. J is TRBJ2-3 and V is TRBV4-3; 8 bases map to TRBD2. The clonotype comes from an older woman with COVID-19, enrolled during active disease. The sequencing input was peripheral blood. The DNA of the CDR3 is TGCGCCAGCAGCCAAGTGAATAGCGGGACTCGAGATACGCAGTATTTT. It codes for CASSQVNSGTRDTQYF.